This T cell receptor (beta chain) is from a study of CD8 T cells in Susac syndrome. RNA in amounts of roughly 0.5 to 1 ug was reverse transcribed with random hexamers. TCRdb re-called the immunoSEQ multiplex PCR reads through MiXCR, storing one row per CDR3 protein. The profile shows 100,000 to 150,000 distinct CDR3 sequences, over 90% of them singletons. V lost 0 bases to trimming and J lost 0 bases, with 6 bases between them. The CDR3 sequence is 15 residues long. Germline values: CDR1 PRHDT, CDR2 FYEKMQ (reference sequence). The multiple sclerosis controls were treatment-naive patients, and their relapsing-remitting disease was stable or active.

The sequenced sample was CD8+ T cells from PBMCs. The J gene is TRBJ2-1, the V gene TRBV13; D gene ambiguous. This TCR was sampled from a human donor with multiple sclerosis. In nucleotides, the CDR3 is TGTGCCAGCAGCTTAGGGGCGGACTCCTACAATGAGCAGTTCTTC. It is translated as CASSLGADSYNEQFF.